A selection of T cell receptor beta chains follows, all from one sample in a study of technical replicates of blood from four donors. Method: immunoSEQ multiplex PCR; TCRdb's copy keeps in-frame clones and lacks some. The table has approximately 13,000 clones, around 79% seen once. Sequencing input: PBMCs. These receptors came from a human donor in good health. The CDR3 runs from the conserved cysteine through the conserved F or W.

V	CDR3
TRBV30	CAWSVRGRAWNEQFF
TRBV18	CASSPGQLYEQYF
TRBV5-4	CASTYQETQYF
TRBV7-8	CASSLLQGPNQPQHF
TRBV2	CASRGGSYGYTF
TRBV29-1	CSAGTGKNQPQHF
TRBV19	CASSTGLAVWEQYF
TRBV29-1	CSVLPIGETQYF
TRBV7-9	CASSSDDPGTSGAYEQYF
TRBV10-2	CASRLAGQETQYF
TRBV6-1	CASIEGAGGNTIYF
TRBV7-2	CASSLRWGTSTDTQYF
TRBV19	CASRWTVNQPQHF
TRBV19	CATQGRGSGNTIYF
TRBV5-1	CASKDQQGGTEAFF
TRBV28	CASSLLILGATAFF
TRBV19	CASSLRQGTAYEQYF
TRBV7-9	CASSLVAGDQETQYF
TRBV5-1	CASSLAPSGTGAQETQYF
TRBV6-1	CASSEARGRAFNEQFF
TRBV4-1	CASSQEVGGATEAFF
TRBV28	CASSWGPHTDTQYF
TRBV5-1	CASSLGQINTGELFF
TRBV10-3	CAISGEAGKAPRNTEAFF
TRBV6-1	CASSEATGSYNEQFF
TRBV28	CASSFWEGRSYNEQFF
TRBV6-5	CASSYSVSGGYEQYF
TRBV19	CASSIKLDLEQYF
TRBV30	CAWSTGLAQHF
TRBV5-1	CASSSSRGYTNTEAFF